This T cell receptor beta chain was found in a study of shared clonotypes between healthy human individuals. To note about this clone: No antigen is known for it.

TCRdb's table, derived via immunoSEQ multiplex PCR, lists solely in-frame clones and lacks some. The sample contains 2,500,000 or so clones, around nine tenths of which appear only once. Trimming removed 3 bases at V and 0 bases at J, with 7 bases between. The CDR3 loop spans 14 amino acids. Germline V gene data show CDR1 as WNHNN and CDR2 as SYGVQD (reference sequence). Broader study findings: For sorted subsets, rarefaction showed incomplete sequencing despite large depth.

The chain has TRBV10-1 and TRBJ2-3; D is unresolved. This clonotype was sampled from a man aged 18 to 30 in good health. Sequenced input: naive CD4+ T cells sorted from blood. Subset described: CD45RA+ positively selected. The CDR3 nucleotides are TGCGCCAGCAGTGAAACGGCCAGCACAGATACGCAGTATTTT. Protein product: CASSETASTDTQYF.